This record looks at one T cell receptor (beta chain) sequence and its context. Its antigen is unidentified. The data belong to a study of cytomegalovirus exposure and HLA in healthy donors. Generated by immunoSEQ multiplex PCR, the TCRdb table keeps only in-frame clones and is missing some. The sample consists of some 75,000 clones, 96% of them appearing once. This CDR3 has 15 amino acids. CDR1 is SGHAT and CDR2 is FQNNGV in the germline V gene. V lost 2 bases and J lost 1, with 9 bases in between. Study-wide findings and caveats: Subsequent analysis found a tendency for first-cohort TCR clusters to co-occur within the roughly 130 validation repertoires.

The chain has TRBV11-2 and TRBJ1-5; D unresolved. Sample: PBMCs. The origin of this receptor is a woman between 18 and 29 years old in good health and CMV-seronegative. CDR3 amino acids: CASSLSRFSNQPQHF. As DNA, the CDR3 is TGTGCCAGCAGCTTATCCAGATTCAGCAATCAGCCCCAGCATTTT.